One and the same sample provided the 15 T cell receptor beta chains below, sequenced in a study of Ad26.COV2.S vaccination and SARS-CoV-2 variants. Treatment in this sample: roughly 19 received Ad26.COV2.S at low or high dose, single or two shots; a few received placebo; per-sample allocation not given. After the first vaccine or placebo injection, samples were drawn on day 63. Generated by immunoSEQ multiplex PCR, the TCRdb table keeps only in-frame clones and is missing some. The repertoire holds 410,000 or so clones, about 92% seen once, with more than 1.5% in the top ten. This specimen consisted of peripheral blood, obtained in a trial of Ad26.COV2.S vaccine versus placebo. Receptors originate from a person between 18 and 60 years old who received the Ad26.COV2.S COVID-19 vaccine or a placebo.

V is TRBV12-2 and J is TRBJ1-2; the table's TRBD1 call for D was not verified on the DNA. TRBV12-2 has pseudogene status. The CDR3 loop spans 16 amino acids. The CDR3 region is CASRSTRGTPPYGYTF. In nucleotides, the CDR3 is TGTGCAAGTCGCTCAACTAGAGGGACACCTCCTTATGGCTACACCTTC.

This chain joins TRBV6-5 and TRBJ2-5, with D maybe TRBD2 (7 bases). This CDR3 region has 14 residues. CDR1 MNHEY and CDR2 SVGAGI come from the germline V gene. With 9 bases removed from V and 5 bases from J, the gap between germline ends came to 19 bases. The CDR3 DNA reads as TGTGCCAGTAAACGGGGGGCGCATGGGGAGACCCAGTACTTC. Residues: CASKRGAHGETQYF.

CDR3 amino acids: CASSMVAIGLAGELFF. CDR3 DNA: TGTGCCAGTAGTATGGTCGCGATAGGGCTTGCCGGGGAGCTGTTTTTT. The chain links TRBV19 to TRBJ2-2; D unclear. Trimming pared 3 bases from V and 6 bases from J, leaving 17 bases between. Germline V gives CDR1 LNHDA, CDR2 SQIVND (reference sequence). The CDR3 has 16 residues.

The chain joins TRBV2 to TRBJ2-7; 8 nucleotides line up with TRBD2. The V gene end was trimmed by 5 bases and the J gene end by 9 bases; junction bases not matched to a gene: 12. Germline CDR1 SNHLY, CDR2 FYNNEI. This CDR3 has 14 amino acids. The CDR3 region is CASSSGTRGLGQYF. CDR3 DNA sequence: TGTGCCAGCAGTTCCGGGACTAGAGGGTTGGGGCAGTACTTC. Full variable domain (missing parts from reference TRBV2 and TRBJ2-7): EPEVTQTPSHQVTQMGQEVILRCVPISNHLYFYWYRQILGQKVEFLVSFYNNEISEKSEIFDDQFSVERPDGSNFTLKIRSTKLEDSAMYFCASSSGTRGLGQYFGPGTRLTVT.

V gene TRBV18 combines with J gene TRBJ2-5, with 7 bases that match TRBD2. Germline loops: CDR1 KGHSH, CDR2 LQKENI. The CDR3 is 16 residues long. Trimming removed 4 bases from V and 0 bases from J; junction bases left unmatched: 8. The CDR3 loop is CASSLQTSQYQETQYF. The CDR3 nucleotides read TGTGCCAGCTCACTTCAGACTAGCCAGTACCAAGAGACCCAGTACTTC.

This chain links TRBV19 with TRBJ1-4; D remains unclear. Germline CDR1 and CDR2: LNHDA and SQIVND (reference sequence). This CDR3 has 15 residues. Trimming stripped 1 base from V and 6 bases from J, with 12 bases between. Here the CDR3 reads CASSIVQTHYEKLFF. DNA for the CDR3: TGTGCCAGTAGTATAGTTCAGACGCACTATGAAAAACTGTTTTTT.

CDR3 DNA: TGTGCCAGCAGTTTAGCTCCCACCCGCTCTATGACAGGGCCCGAGCAGTACTTC. Translation gives CASSLAPTRSMTGPEQYF. The rearrangement links TRBV28 to TRBJ2-7, with TRBD1 matching over 7 bases. CDR1 is MDHEN and CDR2 is SYDVKM in the germline V gene. The CDR3 covers 18 residues. V trimming: 2 bases; J trimming: 6 bases; junction bases outside the gene matches: 19.

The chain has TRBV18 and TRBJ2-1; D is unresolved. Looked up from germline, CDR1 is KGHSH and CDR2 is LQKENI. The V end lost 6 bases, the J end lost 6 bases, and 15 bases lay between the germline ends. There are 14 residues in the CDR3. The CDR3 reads CASSPPLGINEQFF. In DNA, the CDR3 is TGTGCCAGCTCGCCTCCCTTAGGGATCAATGAGCAGTTCTTC. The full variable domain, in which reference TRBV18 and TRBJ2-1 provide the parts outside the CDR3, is NAGVMQNPRHLVRRRGQEARLRCSPMKGHSHVYWYRQLPEEGLKFMVYLQKENIIDESGMPKERFSAEFPKEGPSILRIQQVVRGDSAAYFCASSPPLGINEQFFGPGTRLTVL.

This CDR3 is CASSQKIGTGEKLFF. The CDR3 bases are TGCGCCAGCAGCCAAAAAATTGGGACGGGTGAAAAACTGTTTTTT. This chain links TRBV4-1 with TRBJ1-4; D might be TRBD1 (5 bases). V lost 2 bases and J lost 7, with 14 bases in between. The CDR3 extends over 15 amino acids. The germline V gene has CDR1 MGHRA and CDR2 YSYEKL.

CDR3 protein: CASSYELAGVSYNEQFF. DNA of the CDR3: TGTGCCAGCAGTTACGAACTAGCGGGGGTCTCCTACAATGAGCAGTTCTTC. This chain joins TRBV6-2 or TRBV6-3 and TRBJ2-1; 11 positions agree with TRBD2. The germline gives CDR1 MNHEY, CDR2 SVGEGT. The ends lost 2 bases at V and 0 bases at J; junction bases unmatched: 3. CDR3 size: 17 residues.

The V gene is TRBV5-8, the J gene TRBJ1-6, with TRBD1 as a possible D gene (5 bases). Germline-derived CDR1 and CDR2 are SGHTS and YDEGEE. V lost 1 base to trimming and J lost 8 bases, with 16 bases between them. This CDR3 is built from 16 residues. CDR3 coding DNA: TGTGCCAGCAGCTTGTGGGGCGGACGGTCGCATTCACCCCTCCACTTT. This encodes CASSLWGGRSHSPLHF. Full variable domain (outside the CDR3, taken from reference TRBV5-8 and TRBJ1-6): EAGVTQSPTHLIKTRGQQATLRCSPISGHTSVYWYQQALGLGLQFLLWYDEGEERNRGNFPPRFSGRQFPNYSSELNVNALELEDSALYLCASSLWGGRSHSPLHFGNGTRLTVT.

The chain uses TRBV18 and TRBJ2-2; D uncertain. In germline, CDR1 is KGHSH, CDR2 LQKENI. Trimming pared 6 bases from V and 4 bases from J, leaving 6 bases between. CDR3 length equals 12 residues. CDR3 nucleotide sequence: TGTGCCAGCTCGCATTCCACCGGGGAGCTGTTTTTT. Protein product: CASSHSTGELFF. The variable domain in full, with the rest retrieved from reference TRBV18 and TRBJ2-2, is NAGVMQNPRHLVRRRGQEARLRCSPMKGHSHVYWYRQLPEEGLKFMVYLQKENIIDESGMPKERFSAEFPKEGPSILRIQQVVRGDSAAYFCASSHSTGELFFGEGSRLTVL.

CDR3 loop: CASSPMRGVYEQYF. In nucleotides, the CDR3 is TGTGCCAGCAGCCCTATGCGGGGGGTATACGAGCAGTACTTC. J is TRBJ2-7 and V is TRBV3-1 (or the pseudogene TRBV3-2), with 8 nucleotides matching TRBD2. Germline lookup yields CDR1 LGHDT and CDR2 YNNKEL (reference sequence). This CDR3 comprises 14 residues. Losses at the gene ends were 4 bases for V and 4 bases for J; bases not matched to a gene: 6.

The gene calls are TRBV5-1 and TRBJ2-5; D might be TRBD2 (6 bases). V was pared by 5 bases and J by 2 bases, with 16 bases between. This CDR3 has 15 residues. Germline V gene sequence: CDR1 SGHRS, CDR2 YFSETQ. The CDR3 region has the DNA TGCGCCAGCAGGCCCACCCGGCTAGCGCAAGAGACCCAGTACTTC. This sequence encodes CASRPTRLAQETQYF.

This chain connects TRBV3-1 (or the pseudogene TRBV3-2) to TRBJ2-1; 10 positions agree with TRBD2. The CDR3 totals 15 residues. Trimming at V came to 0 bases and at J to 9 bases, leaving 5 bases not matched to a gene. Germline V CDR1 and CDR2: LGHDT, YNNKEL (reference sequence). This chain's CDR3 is CASSQEAGGQGEQFF. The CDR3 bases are TGTGCCAGCAGCCAAGAAGCGGGGGGGCAGGGTGAGCAGTTCTTC.